These 20 T cell receptor beta chains originate from one sample sequenced in a study of breast tumors, draining lymph nodes, adjacent tissues. The lymph nodes were axillary draining lymph nodes from breast cancer patients. MiXCR, applied by TCRdb to the multiplex PCR reads, yields one record per CDR3 protein. This repertoire shows approximately 210,000 distinct CDR3 sequences, less than 40% found once; its top ten account for approximately 3.5%. The sample taken for sequencing was axillary lymph node tissue. The origin of the receptors is a female donor with breast cancer. Some clones in this sample may be carry-over from other donors' samples.

The sample holds many counts of this clonotype. The chain employs TRBV29-1 and TRBJ1-2, with D hard to call. V lost 3 bases and J 1 base, leaving 3 bases between the germline ends. Germline V lookup: CDR1 SQVTM, CDR2 ANQGSEA. This CDR3 has 11 residues. The CDR3 sequence is CSVDRNYGYTF. Here the CDR3 DNA reads TGCAGCGTTGATCGTAACTATGGCTACACCTTC.

This clonotype was found many times. V is TRBV19 and J is TRBJ2-1; TRBD2 matches at 7 bases. J lost 5 bases, V lost 5 bases, and 9 bases had no gene match. This CDR3 contains 15 residues. Germline CDR1 LNHDA, CDR2 SQIVND (reference sequence). The CDR3 DNA is TGTGCCAGTAGTTTTGACGGGAGGCCGAACAATGAGCAGTTCTTC. Its protein product is CASSFDGRPNNEQFF.

The chain carries TRBV20-1 and TRBJ2-7; TRBD2 aligns across 8 bases. Germline lookup yields CDR1 DFQATT and CDR2 SNEGSKA (reference sequence). J was trimmed by 0 bases and V by 5 bases; bases with no gene match: 3. The CDR3 loop spans 13 amino acids. Here the CDR3 DNA reads TGCAGTGCTGGGCTAGCGGGCTCCTACGAGCAGTACTTC. This encodes CSAGLAGSYEQYF.

The chain carries TRBV2 and TRBJ1-1, with TRBD1 as a possible D gene (5 bases). V was pared by 6 bases and J by 0 bases, with 14 bases between. The CDR3 contains 15 residues. The germline gives CDR1 SNHLY, CDR2 FYNNEI. As DNA, the CDR3 is TGTGCCAGCAGACTCCCGGGACGGATGAACACTGAAGCTTTCTTT. Translating it yields CASRLPGRMNTEAFF.

This clonotype was seen repeatedly, ten times or more. The chain couples TRBV6-6 to TRBJ1-6; no definite D call. V dropped 5 bases and J dropped 5 bases, with 16 bases sitting between them. Germline lookup yields CDR1 MNHNY and CDR2 SVGAGI (reference sequence). The CDR3 sequence is 16 residues long. The CDR3 DNA reads TGTGCCAGCAGTATGCCTGAGGGCGTAGATAATTCACCCCTCCACTTT. Residues: CASSMPEGVDNSPLHF.

The rearrangement links TRBV2 to TRBJ1-5; 11 bases are a match to TRBD1. This CDR3 has 14 amino acids. The junction had 3 bases not matched to a gene; V was cut back by 6 bases and J by 5 bases. Germline V lookup: CDR1 SNHLY, CDR2 FYNNEI. The DNA for the CDR3 is TGTGCCAGCAGGGGACAGGGGGTGGATCAGCCCCAGCATTTT. As protein: CASRGQGVDQPQHF.

V usage is TRBV11-2 and J usage is TRBJ1-6, with 7 nucleotides matching TRBD1. V shed 0 bases, J shed 6 bases, and the junction held 5 bases outside the gene matches. The CDR3 contains 16 residues. The germline V gene has CDR1 SGHAT and CDR2 FQNNGV. CDR3 DNA sequence: TGTGCCAGCAGCTTAGAACAGGGACAGACTAATTCACCCCTCCACTTT. It encodes CASSLEQGQTNSPLHF.

This clonotype was seen at least ten times. A read error may account for a junction end that differs from germline. The CDR3, as DNA: TGTGCTAGCAGCCCCCCCACAGGGCCATATCAGCCCCAGCATTTT. Translating gives CASSPPTGPYQPQHF. The rearrangement joins TRBV7-7 to TRBJ1-5; TRBD1 might be the D (6 bases). This CDR3 is 15 amino acids long. Germline V lookup: CDR1 SSHAT, CDR2 FNYEAQ (reference sequence).

The V call is TRBV6-2 or TRBV6-3, the J call TRBJ1-3; D not certain. The V end was cut by 0 bases, the J end by 4 bases, with 4 bases between. Germline assignment: CDR1 MNHEY and CDR2 SVGEGT. CDR3 length: 13 residues. CDR3 sequence: CASSYSGGNTIYF. The DNA of the CDR3 is TGTGCCAGCAGTTACTCCGGCGGAAACACCATATATTTT.

This clonotype was observed at least ten times. The chain combines TRBV13 with TRBJ1-4, with a tentative D call TRBD1 (5 bases). This CDR3 region has 15 residues. From germline, CDR1 is PRHDT and CDR2 FYEKMQ (reference sequence). V lost 4 bases and J 7 bases, leaving 16 bases between the germline ends. CDR3 in DNA: TGTGCCAGCAGCTCCGTAGGGACCGTCCCTGAAAAACTGTTTTTT. Translated, it gives CASSSVGTVPEKLFF.

This clonotype appeared many times. The CDR3 sequence: CASSYIAGVGETQYF. CDR3 nucleotide sequence: TGTGCCAGCAGCTACATAGCGGGAGTAGGAGAGACCCAGTACTTC. V is TRBV11-2 and J is TRBJ2-5; TRBD2 agrees at 9 bases. Germline CDR1 reads SGHAT; CDR2 reads FQNNGV. The CDR3 has 15 residues. Trimming at V came to 4 bases and at J to 4 bases, leaving 7 bases not matched to a gene.

As concerns this clonotype: Possible read error: a much larger clone is one base away. The chain carries TRBV10-1 and TRBJ2-5; 11 bases are a match to TRBD1. Germline values: CDR1 WNHNN, CDR2 SYGVQD (reference sequence). The CDR3 covers 16 residues. CDR3 bases: TGCGCCAGCAGTGAGTGGACAGGGGGCGATTTGGAGACCCGGTACTTC. Protein sequence: CASSEWTGGDLETRYF.

A few counts support this clonotype. The V call is TRBV4-1, the J call TRBJ2-1; D not resolved. Germline CDR1 is MGHRA and CDR2 is YSYEKL. The V end lost 0 bases, the J end lost 2 bases, and 11 bases lay between the germline ends. This CDR3 comprises 16 residues. The CDR3 DNA reads TGCGCCAGCAGCCAAGAGTCGACCGGAACCTACAATGAGCAGTTCTTC. It specifies CASSQESTGTYNEQFF.

This clonotype has a handful of counts. A much bigger clone sits one base away, suggesting this may be a read error. The V and J genes are TRBV11-3 and TRBJ2-2; 7 positions agree with TRBD1. V lost 5 bases, J lost 4 bases, and 7 bases stayed unmatched. Germline V gene sequence: CDR1 SGHNT, CDR2 YENEEA. The CDR3 consists of 15 residues. The CDR3 DNA reads as TGTGCCAGCAGCCCGAGGGGGCCCGCCACCGGGGAGCTGTTTTTT. Its protein is CASSPRGPATGELFF.

This clonotype has more than one count but fewer than ten. A clone one base away is much larger, so this may be a read error. V gene TRBV7-2 combines with J gene TRBJ2-1, with TRBD2 matching 13 bases. CDR3 length: 15 residues. CDR1 and CDR2 from the germline V gene are SGHTA and FQGNSA. Here the CDR3 DNA reads TGTGCCAGCAGCATACTAGCGGGGGGGCACAATGAGCAGCTCTTC. Translated: CASSILAGGHNEQLF.

The chain carries TRBV6-5 and TRBJ2-1; 11 nucleotides line up with TRBD2. The CDR3 consists of 16 residues. The germline gives CDR1 MNHEY, CDR2 SVGAGI. With 6 bases clipped from V and 4 bases from J, the junction kept 8 bases outside the gene matches. The CDR3 DNA reads TGTGCCAGCAGAACAGGGGGACTAGCGGTGTACAATGAGCAGTTCTTC. It encodes CASRTGGLAVYNEQFF.

As to this clonotype: A junction end diverges from the germline sequence, so it may reflect a read error. The chain is built from TRBV7-6 and TRBJ2-3; 12 positions match TRBD2. Germline V gene lookup returns CDR1 SGHVS and CDR2 FNYEAQ. CDR3 length: 21 amino acids. This CDR3 reads CASSYPRPGTSGRMGTDTQYF. Written as DNA, the CDR3 is TGTGCCAGCAGCTACCCACGCCCGGGAACTAGCGGGAGGATGGGCACGGATACGCAGTATTTT.

This clonotype was observed many times. The chain carries TRBV6-5 and TRBJ1-2, with 9 bases identical to TRBD1. V trimming: 10 bases; J trimming: 1 base; junction bases outside the gene matches: 7. This CDR3 comprises 14 residues. Per the germline V gene, CDR1 is MNHEY and CDR2 is SVGAGI. The CDR3 protein is CATVGTGRNYGYTF. The CDR3, as DNA: TGTGCCACCGTCGGGACAGGGCGTAACTATGGCTACACCTTC.

This clonotype has a count of ten or more. The rearrangement uses TRBV11-2 and TRBJ2-1, with 8 bases fitting TRBD1. Germline assignment: CDR1 SGHAT and CDR2 FQNNGV. The junction had 3 bases not matched to a gene; V was cut back by 5 bases and J by 3 bases. This CDR3 comprises 14 residues. The CDR3 loop is CASSATGDYNEQFF. CDR3 nucleotide sequence: TGTGCCAGCAGCGCGACAGGGGACTACAATGAGCAGTTCTTC.

The CDR3 sequence: CASSYSIGELFF. For the CDR3, the DNA is TGTGCCAGCAGTTACTCAATCGGGGAGCTGTTTTTT. The chain carries TRBV6-5 and TRBJ2-2; D is undetermined. The CDR3 contains 12 residues. Germline CDR1 reads MNHEY; CDR2 reads SVGAGI. V lost 0 bases and J lost 7, with 3 bases in between.